The rows below give T cell receptor beta chains drawn from one sample of a study of blood T cell repertoires in COVID-19. Generated by immunoSEQ multiplex PCR, the TCRdb table keeps only in-frame clones and is missing some. The table records roughly 340,000 clones, 80% to 90% of them present only once. Sequencing input: PBMCs or T cells enriched from blood (not recorded which). Every receptor here comes from a man between 18 and 29 years old who had recovered from COVID-19. The CDR3 runs from the conserved cysteine through the conserved F or W. A D gene is named only where the DNA matches it firmly. Size is stated for part of the rows, as once, few or many counts, or as a class when the clone is expanded.

clone_size: NA; v_call: TRBV13; d_call: TRBD2; j_call: TRBJ2-5; cdr3_nt: TGTGCCAGCAGCTTGGCGCTAGCGGATACACAAGAGACCCAGTACTTC; cdr3_aa: CASSLALADTQETQYF
clone_size: NA; v_call: TRBV28; d_call: TRBD1; j_call: TRBJ2-1; cdr3_nt: TGTGCCACCAAGGGACAGGGCTCAAGCTCAACCTCCTACAATGAGCAGTTCTTC; cdr3_aa: CATKGQGSSSTSYNEQFF
clone_size: NA; v_call: TRBV27; d_call: TRBD2; j_call: TRBJ2-7; cdr3_nt: TGTGCCAGCAGCTGGGGAGGGAGGGGCTCCTACGAGCAGTACTTC; cdr3_aa: CASSWGGRGSYEQYF
clone_size: NA; v_call: TRBV10-1; d_call: NA; j_call: TRBJ1-3; cdr3_nt: TGCGCCAGCAGTGAGTCTGGCAGGCCTGGAAACACCATATATTTT; cdr3_aa: CASSESGRPGNTIYF
clone_size: few; v_call: TRBV11-3; d_call: NA; j_call: TRBJ2-1; cdr3_nt: TGTGCCAGCAGCTTATATCTCGGGAAAGGCTCCTACAATGAGCAGTTCTTC; cdr3_aa: CASSLYLGKGSYNEQFF
clone_size: NA; v_call: TRBV6-5; d_call: NA; j_call: TRBJ1-6; cdr3_nt: TGTGCCAGCAGTTACTCGAAAACCAGCTATAATTCACCCCTCCACTTT; cdr3_aa: CASSYSKTSYNSPLHF
clone_size: NA; v_call: TRBV27; d_call: TRBD1; j_call: TRBJ2-2; cdr3_nt: TGTGCCAGCAGTCCTCAGACAGGGACGAACACCGGGGAGCTGTTTTTT; cdr3_aa: CASSPQTGTNTGELFF
clone_size: NA; v_call: TRBV30; d_call: NA; j_call: TRBJ1-1; cdr3_nt: TGTGCCTGGACAATCGGGGGGCTAACGAACACTGAAGCTTTCTTT; cdr3_aa: CAWTIGGLTNTEAFF
clone_size: NA; v_call: TRBV9; d_call: TRBD1; j_call: TRBJ2-7; cdr3_nt: TGTGCCAGCAGCGTTCGGACAGGGTCCTACGAGCAGTACTTC; cdr3_aa: CASSVRTGSYEQYF
clone_size: NA; v_call: TRBV20-1; d_call: NA; j_call: TRBJ1-5; cdr3_nt: TGCAGTGCTAGAGAGAAACGAGCCCAGCATTTT; cdr3_aa: CSAREKRAQHF
clone_size: NA; v_call: TRBV5-5; d_call: TRBD2; j_call: TRBJ2-5; cdr3_nt: TGTGCCAGCAGCATTTATAGCGGGGGGCAAGAGACCCAGTACTTC; cdr3_aa: CASSIYSGGQETQYF
clone_size: NA; v_call: TRBV11-2; d_call: NA; j_call: TRBJ2-7; cdr3_nt: TGTGCCAGCAGCTTAGATCTTCTCGAGCAGTACTTC; cdr3_aa: CASSLDLLEQYF
clone_size: NA; v_call: TRBV28; d_call: NA; j_call: TRBJ2-1; cdr3_nt: TGTGCCAGCAGTTTACGGTACAATGAGCAGTTCTTC; cdr3_aa: CASSLRYNEQFF
clone_size: NA; v_call: TRBV27; d_call: NA; j_call: TRBJ1-1; cdr3_nt: TGTGCCAGCAGTCTTAACGCCGGGACACGGGATCTAACTGAAGCTTTCTTT; cdr3_aa: CASSLNAGTRDLTEAFF
clone_size: NA; v_call: TRBV27; d_call: TRBD1; j_call: TRBJ2-7; cdr3_nt: TGTGCCAGCAGTCTATGGACAGGGGCCTACGAGCAGTACTTC; cdr3_aa: CASSLWTGAYEQYF
clone_size: NA; v_call: TRBV13; d_call: NA; j_call: TRBJ2-7; cdr3_nt: TGTGCCAGCAGCCCGGGACTTACCTACGAGCAGTACTTC; cdr3_aa: CASSPGLTYEQYF
clone_size: NA; v_call: TRBV5-1; d_call: TRBD1; j_call: TRBJ1-6; cdr3_nt: TGCGCCAGCAGCTTGGACAGGGGTAGCTCCTATAATTCACCCCTCCACTTT; cdr3_aa: CASSLDRGSSYNSPLHF
clone_size: NA; v_call: TRBV6-5; d_call: TRBD1; j_call: TRBJ1-6; cdr3_nt: TGTGCCAGCAGTCCCGGACAGGGACATAATTCACCCCTCCACTTT; cdr3_aa: CASSPGQGHNSPLHF
clone_size: NA; v_call: TRBV5-4; d_call: TRBD1; j_call: TRBJ2-1; cdr3_nt: TGTGCCAGCAGCTTTTTATCACAGACAGGGTACAATGAGCAGTTCTTC; cdr3_aa: CASSFLSQTGYNEQFF
clone_size: NA; v_call: TRBV4-1; d_call: NA; j_call: TRBJ1-1; cdr3_nt: TGCGCCAGCAGCCAAGCCGGAGCAGCCACTGAAGCTTTCTTT; cdr3_aa: CASSQAGAATEAFF
clone_size: NA; v_call: TRBV10-2; d_call: NA; j_call: TRBJ1-2; cdr3_nt: TGCGCCAGCAGTGGGACAGAGAACTATGGCTACACCTTC; cdr3_aa: CASSGTENYGYTF
clone_size: once; v_call: TRBV7-9; d_call: NA; j_call: TRBJ1-1; cdr3_nt: TGTGCCAGCAGCCAGAAGATGAACACTGAAGCTTTCTTT; cdr3_aa: CASSQKMNTEAFF
clone_size: NA; v_call: TRBV19; d_call: NA; j_call: TRBJ1-5; cdr3_nt: TGTGCCAGTAACTCTGTGGGCTTCTATAGCAATCAGCCCCAGCATTTT; cdr3_aa: CASNSVGFYSNQPQHF
clone_size: NA; v_call: TRBV3-1/TRBV3-2; d_call: NA; j_call: TRBJ1-5; cdr3_nt: TGTGCCAGCAGCCAGGGCTTGAGCAATCAGCCCCAGCATTTT; cdr3_aa: CASSQGLSNQPQHF
clone_size: NA; v_call: TRBV19; d_call: NA; j_call: TRBJ1-2; cdr3_nt: TGTGCCAGTAGTATCGGAGCGGGGGAATCCTATGGCTACACCTTC; cdr3_aa: CASSIGAGESYGYTF
clone_size: NA; v_call: TRBV30; d_call: NA; j_call: TRBJ1-5; cdr3_nt: TGTGCCTGGAGTACATACCATAGCAATCAGCCCCAGCATTTT; cdr3_aa: CAWSTYHSNQPQHF
clone_size: NA; v_call: TRBV2; d_call: TRBD1; j_call: TRBJ2-1; cdr3_nt: TGTGCCAGCCGGGACAGGGGGCAGGTGCAGTTCTTC; cdr3_aa: CASRDRGQVQFF
clone_size: NA; v_call: TRBV9; d_call: NA; j_call: TRBJ1-2; cdr3_nt: TGTGCCAGCAGCGCGGCGAGTACAGGGATTTGGGGCTACACCTTC; cdr3_aa: CASSAASTGIWGYTF
clone_size: once; v_call: TRBV5-6; d_call: NA; j_call: TRBJ2-7; cdr3_nt: TGTGCCAGCAGCTTCGGGTTTATAAGGACTGGCTCCTACGAGCAGTACTTC; cdr3_aa: CASSFGFIRTGSYEQYF
clone_size: NA; v_call: TRBV4-1; d_call: TRBD1; j_call: TRBJ2-5; cdr3_nt: TGCGCCAGCAGCCGAGATGCGACAGGGCCAGAGACCCAGTACTTC; cdr3_aa: CASSRDATGPETQYF
clone_size: few; v_call: TRBV18; d_call: TRBD1; j_call: TRBJ1-2; cdr3_nt: TGTGCCAGCTCTCTGGGAGGACAGGGGAACTATGGCTACACCTTC; cdr3_aa: CASSLGGQGNYGYTF
clone_size: NA; v_call: TRBV3-1/TRBV3-2; d_call: NA; j_call: TRBJ2-1; cdr3_nt: TGTGCCAGCAGCCAAGGGGGGAGGAGCCGGGCCTACAATGAGCAGTTCTTC; cdr3_aa: CASSQGGRSRAYNEQFF
clone_size: NA; v_call: TRBV28; d_call: NA; j_call: TRBJ1-2; cdr3_nt: TGTGCCAGCACTCAAAGGGGGTCAGGGTCCCATGGCTACACCTTC; cdr3_aa: CASTQRGSGSHGYTF
clone_size: NA; v_call: TRBV15; d_call: NA; j_call: TRBJ1-1; cdr3_nt: TGTGCCACCAGCCGAAGGGGGAGACTCCCAGTAACTGAAGCTTTCTTT; cdr3_aa: CATSRRGRLPVTEAFF
clone_size: NA; v_call: TRBV25-1; d_call: TRBD1; j_call: TRBJ1-1; cdr3_nt: TGTGCCAGCAGTGACTTTTCCCGGGACAGCGGAGCTTTCTTT; cdr3_aa: CASSDFSRDSGAFF
clone_size: NA; v_call: TRBV12-3/TRBV12-4; d_call: NA; j_call: TRBJ2-3; cdr3_nt: TGTGCCAGTTCTCCCCTCGAGACAGATACGCAGTATTTT; cdr3_aa: CASSPLETDTQYF
clone_size: NA; v_call: TRBV19; d_call: TRBD1; j_call: TRBJ1-1; cdr3_nt: TGTGCCAGTAGAGAACAGGGGATCAACACTGAAGCTTTCTTT; cdr3_aa: CASREQGINTEAFF
clone_size: NA; v_call: TRBV10-3; d_call: TRBD2; j_call: TRBJ2-1; cdr3_nt: TGTGCCATCAGTAGCGGGAGGACCTCAAATGAGCAGTTCTTC; cdr3_aa: CAISSGRTSNEQFF
clone_size: NA; v_call: TRBV5-1; d_call: NA; j_call: TRBJ1-3; cdr3_nt: TGCGCCAGCAGCCTCCGCGGAACAACTCCTGGAAACACCATATATTTT; cdr3_aa: CASSLRGTTPGNTIYF
clone_size: NA; v_call: TRBV10-3; d_call: NA; j_call: TRBJ1-6; cdr3_nt: TGTGCCATCAGTGACCGGCAGGGTAGGGTATCACCCCTCCACTTT; cdr3_aa: CAISDRQGRVSPLHF
clone_size: NA; v_call: TRBV10-3; d_call: TRBD2; j_call: TRBJ2-2; cdr3_nt: TGTGCCATCAGTGGAGCGGGGGGGTCGAACACCGGGGAGCTGTTTTTT; cdr3_aa: CAISGAGGSNTGELFF
clone_size: NA; v_call: TRBV19; d_call: TRBD1; j_call: TRBJ1-2; cdr3_nt: TGTGCCAGTAGAAAGGGACAGGGTTTCTTTAACTATGGCTACACCTTC; cdr3_aa: CASRKGQGFFNYGYTF
clone_size: NA; v_call: TRBV4-3; d_call: NA; j_call: TRBJ2-3; cdr3_nt: TGCGCCAGCAGCCAAGATCGAGATACGCAGTATTTT; cdr3_aa: CASSQDRDTQYF
clone_size: NA; v_call: TRBV6-5; d_call: NA; j_call: TRBJ1-5; cdr3_nt: TGTGCCAGCAGAATACAGGTTAGTCAGCCCCAGCATTTT; cdr3_aa: CASRIQVSQPQHF
clone_size: NA; v_call: TRBV6-5; d_call: TRBD2; j_call: TRBJ2-2; cdr3_nt: TGTGCCAGCAGTTGGGGACTAGCGCTCAACGGGGAGCTGTTTTTT; cdr3_aa: CASSWGLALNGELFF
clone_size: NA; v_call: TRBV6-5; d_call: NA; j_call: TRBJ2-1; cdr3_nt: TGTGCCAGCAGTTATAGAGGCAATGAGCAGTTCTTC; cdr3_aa: CASSYRGNEQFF
clone_size: NA; v_call: TRBV15; d_call: TRBD2; j_call: TRBJ2-1; cdr3_nt: TGTGCCACCAGCAGAGATCGGGGTGGGACTAGTAGAAATGAGCAGTTCTTC; cdr3_aa: CATSRDRGGTSRNEQFF
clone_size: NA; v_call: TRBV12-3/TRBV12-4; d_call: NA; j_call: TRBJ1-1; cdr3_nt: TGTGCCAGCAGTCTCCACACTGAAGCTTTCTTT; cdr3_aa: CASSLHTEAFF
clone_size: NA; v_call: TRBV7-9; d_call: NA; j_call: TRBJ2-1; cdr3_nt: TGTGCCAGCAGCCTCCAACGTGGGGCAGACCCCTACAATGAGCAGTTCTTC; cdr3_aa: CASSLQRGADPYNEQFF
clone_size: NA; v_call: TRBV28; d_call: TRBD1; j_call: TRBJ2-7; cdr3_nt: TGTGCCAGCAAGCCGGGACAGGGTACCAACGAGCAGTACTTC; cdr3_aa: CASKPGQGTNEQYF